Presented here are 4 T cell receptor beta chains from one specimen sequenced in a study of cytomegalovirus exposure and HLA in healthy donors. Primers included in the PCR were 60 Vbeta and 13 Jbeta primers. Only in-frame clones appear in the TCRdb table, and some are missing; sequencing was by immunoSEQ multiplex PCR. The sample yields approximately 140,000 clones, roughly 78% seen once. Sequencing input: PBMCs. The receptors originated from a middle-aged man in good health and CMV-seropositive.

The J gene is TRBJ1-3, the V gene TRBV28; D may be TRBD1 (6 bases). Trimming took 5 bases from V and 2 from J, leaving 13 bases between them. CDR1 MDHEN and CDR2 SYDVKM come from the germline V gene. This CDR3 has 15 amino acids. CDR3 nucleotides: TGTGCCAGCAGTAACCTAGGGGGACCTGGAAACACCATATATTTT. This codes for CASSNLGGPGNTIYF.

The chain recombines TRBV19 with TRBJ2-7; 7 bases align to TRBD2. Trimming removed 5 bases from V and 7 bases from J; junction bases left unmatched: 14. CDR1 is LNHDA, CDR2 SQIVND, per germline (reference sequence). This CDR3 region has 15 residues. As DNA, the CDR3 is TGTGCCAGTAGTTCCTCTCCCGGGAGGATATTTGAGCAGTACTTC. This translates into CASSSSPGRIFEQYF.

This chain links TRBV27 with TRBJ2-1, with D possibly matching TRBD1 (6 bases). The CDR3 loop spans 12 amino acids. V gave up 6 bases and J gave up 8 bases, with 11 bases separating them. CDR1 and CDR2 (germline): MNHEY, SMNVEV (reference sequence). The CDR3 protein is CASSRGGYEQFF. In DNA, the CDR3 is TGTGCCAGCAGCAGGGGCGGCTATGAGCAGTTCTTC.

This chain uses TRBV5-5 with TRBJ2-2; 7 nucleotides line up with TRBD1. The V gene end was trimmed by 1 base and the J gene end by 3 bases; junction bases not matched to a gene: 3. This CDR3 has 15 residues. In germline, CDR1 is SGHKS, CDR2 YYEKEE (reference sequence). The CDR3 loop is CASSLQGVDTGELFF. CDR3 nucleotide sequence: TGTGCCAGCAGCTTGCAGGGGGTGGACACCGGGGAGCTGTTTTTT.